This TCR beta chain is from a study of shared clonotypes between healthy human individuals. V was pared by 0 bases and J by 5 bases, with 12 bases between. Germline V gives CDR1 SGHNT, CDR2 YYREEE (reference sequence). The CDR3 has 14 residues. Assay runs were performed at deep level. This table comes from immunoSEQ multiplex PCR, and its TCRdb copy is limited to in-frame clones, with some not included. The sample carries roughly 2.5 million clones, approximately 94% recorded once. V is TRBV5-4 and J is TRBJ2-7; possibly TRBD1 or TRBD2 for D (6 bases each). Sequencing input: naive CD4+ T cells sorted from blood. Sample subset: CD45RA+ positively selected. This sequence originates from a man between 18 and 29 years old in good health. The CDR3 DNA is TGTGCCAGCAGCTTGGGGCAGGGGAGGCACGAGCAGTACTTC. This gives the protein CASSLGQGRHEQYF.